The 16 T cell receptor beta chains given below trace back to one sample, sequenced in a study of CD8 T cells in ankylosing spondylitis. MiXCR, applied by TCRdb to the 5' RACE reads, yields one record per CDR3 protein. The table has under 450,000 distinct CDR3 sequences, 20% to 25% seen once. Source material: blood, either unsorted or a sorted T cell fraction (not recorded which). These receptors were obtained from a male donor with ankylosing spondylitis or in good health (not recorded which).

This clonotype turned up a few times. V gene TRBV27 combines with J gene TRBJ2-7; D perhaps matches TRBD1 (7 bases). This CDR3 is built from 16 residues. Germline assignment: CDR1 MNHEY and CDR2 SMNVEV (reference sequence). V shed 2 bases and J shed 1 base, with 15 bases lying between them. This CDR3 reads CASSLMQGGLSYEQYF. CDR3 bases: TGTGCCAGCAGTTTAATGCAGGGGGGCCTATCCTACGAGCAGTACTTC.

The table lists this clonotype with a few counts. V usage is TRBV12-3 or TRBV12-4 and J usage is TRBJ2-7, with 9 bases that match TRBD2. The CDR3 spans 17 residues. V was clipped by 2 bases and J by 5 bases; unmatched bases: 13. CDR3 residues: CASSLKVKRGAENEQYF. CDR3 coding DNA: TGTGCCAGCAGTTTAAAGGTGAAGCGGGGGGCGGAGAACGAGCAGTACTTC.

Only a few counts were recorded for this clonotype. The chain joins TRBV27 to TRBJ2-1; possible D gene TRBD2, 5 bases. V lost 0 bases to trimming and J lost 15 bases, with 12 bases between them. The CDR3 spans 12 residues. Germline CDR1 is MNHEY and CDR2 is SMNVEV (reference sequence). In DNA form, the CDR3 reads TGTGCCAGCAGTTTATCGAGGGCCCAACCGTTCTTC. This translates into CASSLSRAQPFF.

The chain employs TRBV4-1 and TRBJ2-7, with 7 bases aligning to TRBD1. Germline values: CDR1 MGHRA, CDR2 YSYEKL. The CDR3 spans 15 residues. Trimming cost V 1 base and J 4 bases; bases outside gene matches: 7. CDR3 sequence: CASSQVPTGYYEQYF. CDR3 DNA: TGCGCCAGCAGCCAAGTCCCGACAGGGTATTACGAGCAGTACTTC.

The CDR3 DNA is TGTGCCAGCAGCCAACAGCGAGCGGGGGCAGAGACCCAGTACTTC. Its translation is CASSQQRAGAETQYF. V and J are TRBV14 and TRBJ2-5, with 8 bases matching TRBD2. This CDR3 is 15 amino acids long. V lost 2 bases and J lost 4; bases outside the gene matches: 6. Germline assignment: CDR1 SGHDN and CDR2 FVKESK.

This clonotype was observed a few times. The genes are TRBV30 and TRBJ2-1, with 10 bases matching TRBD1. V gave up 3 bases and J gave up 2 bases; unmatched junction bases: 4. From germline, CDR1 is GTSNPN and CDR2 SVGIG (reference sequence). This CDR3 is built from 15 residues. CDR3 sequence reads: CAWSTGTGAYNEQFF. The CDR3 nucleotides are TGTGCCTGGAGCACCGGGACAGGGGCCTACAATGAGCAGTTCTTC.

This clonotype was seen a handful of times. The chain uses TRBV11-2 and TRBJ2-1, with D uncertain. Germline values: CDR1 SGHAT, CDR2 FQNNGV. The CDR3 consists of 14 residues. Trimming took 1 base from V and 5 from J, leaving 9 bases between them. This CDR3 is CASSLGFRNNEQFF. The CDR3, as DNA: TGTGCCAGCAGCTTAGGGTTCAGGAACAATGAGCAGTTCTTC.

The genes are TRBV20-1 and TRBJ2-1; 9 positions agree with TRBD2. V shed 0 bases and J 7 bases; nucleotides not matched to a gene: 10. Per the germline V gene, CDR1 is DFQATT and CDR2 is SNEGSKA (reference sequence). The CDR3 spans 16 residues. CDR3 amino acids: CSARDFLAGGLNEQFF. CDR3 DNA: TGCAGTGCTAGAGATTTTTTGGCGGGGGGGCTTAATGAGCAGTTCTTC.

The chain is built from TRBV9 and TRBJ2-7, with 8 bases lining up with TRBD2. V was pared by 3 bases and J by 6 bases, with 8 bases of the junction left unmatched. The CDR3 consists of 14 residues. CDR1 is SGDLS and CDR2 is YYNGEE in the germline V gene. CDR3 in amino acids: CASSDVGGLGEQYF. In DNA, the CDR3 is TGTGCCAGCAGCGACGTGGGGGGACTAGGCGAGCAGTACTTC. Combining the CDR3 with reference TRBV9 and TRBJ2-7 gives the whole variable domain DSGVTQTPKHLITATGQRVTLRCSPRSGDLSVYWYQQSLDQGLQFLIQYYNGEERAKGNILERFSAQQFPDLHSELNLSSLELGDSALYFCASSDVGGLGEQYFGPGTRLTVT.

The chain is built from TRBV10-1 and TRBJ1-6, with unresolved D. The CDR3 contains 16 residues. CDR1 and CDR2 (germline): WNHNN, SYGVQD (reference sequence). The V and J ends lost 2 bases and 10 bases respectively, with 18 bases between them. This chain's CDR3 is CASSERNTGLGSPLHF. The CDR3 DNA sequence: TGCGCCAGCAGTGAGAGAAACACGGGCCTGGGGTCACCCCTCCACTTT.

This clonotype was counted only a few times. The V gene is TRBV29-1, the J gene TRBJ2-6; possibly TRBD2 for D (5 bases). The CDR3 length is 15 residues. The V gene's germline CDR1 is SQVTM and CDR2 ANQGSEA. Trimming removed 6 bases at V and 0 bases at J, with 12 bases between. The CDR3 loop reads CSVNGRDSGANVLTF. The CDR3 DNA reads TGCAGCGTCAACGGACGGGACTCTGGGGCCAACGTCCTGACTTTC.

In its sample, this clonotype was seen a few times. The J gene is TRBJ2-5, the V gene TRBV7-2; TRBD1 matches at 9 bases. The CDR3 extends over 14 amino acids. The germline gives CDR1 SGHTA, CDR2 FQGNSA. V shed 2 bases, J shed 4 bases, and the junction held 2 bases outside the gene matches. CDR3 nucleotide sequence: TGTGCCAGCAGCTTAAGGACAGGGGCAGAGACCCAGTACTTC. Its translation: CASSLRTGAETQYF. Supplemented by reference TRBV7-2 and TRBJ2-5, the full variable domain reads GAGVSQSPSNKVTEKGKDVELRCDPISGHTALYWYRQSLGQGLEFLIYFQGNSAPDKSGLPSDRFSAERTGGSVSTLTIQRTQQEDSAVYLCASSLRTGAETQYFGPGTRLLVL.

The J gene is TRBJ2-7, the V gene TRBV5-5; TRBD1 might be the D (6 bases). Germline loops: CDR1 SGHKS, CDR2 YYEKEE (reference sequence). The CDR3 extends over 14 amino acids. The V end lost 5 bases, the J end lost 0 bases, and 12 bases lay between the germline ends. The CDR3: CASRTGPSSYEQYF. CDR3 bases: TGTGCCAGCAGGACAGGTCCTAGCTCCTACGAGCAGTACTTC.

This clonotype has more than one count but fewer than ten. The chain links TRBV5-1 to TRBJ1-2; 8 bases align to TRBD1. This CDR3 region has 15 residues. Germline loops: CDR1 SGHRS, CDR2 YFSETQ. The V segment lost 2 bases and the J segment 3 bases; nucleotides outside the gene matches: 6. CDR3 amino acids: CASSFRQGKDYGYTF. Here the CDR3 DNA reads TGCGCCAGCAGCTTCCGACAGGGGAAGGACTATGGCTACACCTTC.

The CDR3 loop reads CASSHGQVIDTQYF. CDR3 nucleotide sequence: TGTGCCAGCAGCCATGGGCAGGTCATAGATACGCAGTATTTT. V and J are TRBV7-9 and TRBJ2-3; D is ambiguous. The CDR3 runs to 14 residues. The germline gives CDR1 SEHNR, CDR2 FQNEAQ (reference sequence). V gave up 5 bases and J gave up 5 bases, with 14 bases separating them.

This clonotype has a handful of counts. This sequence joins TRBV3-1 and TRBJ2-2; perhaps TRBD2 as D (6 bases). Germline V gene sequence: CDR1 LGHDT, CDR2 YNNKEL (reference sequence). V lost 0 bases and J lost 4, with 12 bases in between. The CDR3 sequence is 16 residues long. CDR3 DNA sequence: TGTGCCAGCAGCCAAGAGGAGGGTGATGGCACCGGGGAGCTGTTTTTT. Protein sequence: CASSQEEGDGTGELFF.